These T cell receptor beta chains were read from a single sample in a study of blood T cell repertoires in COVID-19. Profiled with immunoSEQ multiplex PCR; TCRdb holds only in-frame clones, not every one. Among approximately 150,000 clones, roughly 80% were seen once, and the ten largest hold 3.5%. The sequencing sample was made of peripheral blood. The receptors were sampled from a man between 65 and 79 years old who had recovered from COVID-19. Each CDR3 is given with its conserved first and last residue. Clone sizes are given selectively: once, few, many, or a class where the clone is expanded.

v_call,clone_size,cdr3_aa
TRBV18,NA,CASSGGGAYNEQFF
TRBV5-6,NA,CASSLGQGGSSPLHF
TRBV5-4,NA,CASSLGGASYGYTF
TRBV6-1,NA,CATTGDTGELFF
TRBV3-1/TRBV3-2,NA,CASSQDPSGRGSTGELFF
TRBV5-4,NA,CASNDQRPGRSYEQYF
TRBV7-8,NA,CASSFRTGADQPQHF
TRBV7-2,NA,CASSSTVAGGPLETQYF
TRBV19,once,CASSKGSAGNTIYF
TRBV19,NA,CASSFRGEGVRYNQPQHF
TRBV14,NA,CASSQADSGSWNEQFF
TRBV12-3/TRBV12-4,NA,CASSFSTGVSYTF
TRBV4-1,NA,CASSQQFGQLNTEAFF
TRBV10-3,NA,CAIRPRVTGELFF
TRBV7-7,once,CASSPGGANNEKLFF
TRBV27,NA,CASSLLGAAGFSSYNEQFF
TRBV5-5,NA,CAIPRRTISQPQHF
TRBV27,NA,CASTSPGDGYTF
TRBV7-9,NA,CASSLLDGYTF
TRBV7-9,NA,CASSLFVLTGNTIYF